The rows below give T cell receptor beta chains drawn from one sample of a study of human T cells and chemical hapten exposure. TCRdb reprocessed the RACE reads with MiXCR, giving one entry per CDR3 protein. The sample includes around 95,000 distinct CDR3 sequences, 10% to 13% of them seen just once. Source: whole blood, taken in connection with sensitization to the hapten diphenylcyclopropenone (DPC). The receptors originated from a woman aged 60-70 years with alopecia areata. Some clones in this sample may be carry-over from other donors' samples. Both conserved end residues are trimmed from each CDR3.

j_call	v_call	cdr3_aa
TRBJ1-2	TRBV30	AWGLQGSHT
TRBJ2-3	TRBV7-8	ASSRQGLIYTDTQY
TRBJ1-5	TRBV7-2	ASSLGENNQPQH
TRBJ1-2	TRBV12-3/TRBV12-4	ASSSWTGARPNYGYT
TRBJ2-7	TRBV10-1	ASSDPSLGVDEQY
TRBJ1-5	TRBV5-1	ASSLGAGQGGQPQH
TRBJ2-1	TRBV3-1	ASSQSLASNEQF
TRBJ2-7	TRBV21-1	ASSKAFGPSEQY
TRBJ1-5	TRBV28	ASSSWGHLGLNQPQH
TRBJ1-2	TRBV20-1	SAGGQTYGYT
TRBJ2-1	TRBV29-1	SARSDRVVGEQF
TRBJ2-6	TRBV27	ASSPVDRGLGGANVLT
TRBJ2-2	TRBV2	ASRSSRTGLNTGELF
TRBJ1-3	TRBV18	ASSPNQLGNTIY
TRBJ1-1	TRBV2	ASSDGDSLNTEAF
TRBJ1-1	TRBV28	ASSFKGRAF
TRBJ1-6	TRBV2	ASKVDGGLNSPLH
TRBJ2-1	TRBV7-2	ASSLTNNEQF
TRBJ2-3	TRBV9	ASSVASGTDTQY
TRBJ1-5	TRBV12-3/TRBV12-4	ASSRGQGEQPQH
TRBJ2-7	TRBV7-9	ASSLVSSGGKNSEQY
TRBJ2-1	TRBV10-3	AISESRAGKYNEQF
TRBJ1-2	TRBV6-6	ASRPSRGPGYT
TRBJ2-2	TRBV7-3	ASSMDRAAGELF
TRBJ2-5	TRBV10-3	AISQPGGSAQETQY
TRBJ1-3	TRBV5-6	ASSPGESNFIFSGNTIY
TRBJ2-3	TRBV2	ASRFVEVTADTQY
TRBJ1-2	TRBV5-5	ASSTHLDRDNYGYT
TRBJ1-2	TRBV29-1	SVRAGSAYGYT
TRBJ2-5	TRBV14	ASSQGTQETQY
TRBJ1-2	TRBV10-3	AISESGQGAEGYT
TRBJ1-5	TRBV20-1	SARPTGGTDSNQPQH
TRBJ1-1	TRBV4-1	ASSPRRDTEAF
TRBJ1-1	TRBV6-5	ASSYGGNLNTEAF
TRBJ2-1	TRBV19	ASSGWDREPQF
TRBJ1-5	TRBV20-1	SARRGMSNQPQH
TRBJ1-2	TRBV2	ASSDYIGYGYT
TRBJ1-5	TRBV7-9	ASSLVGDKNQPQH
TRBJ2-3	TRBV19	ASKAASTDTQY
TRBJ1-2	TRBV27	ASSSQGHHYGYT
TRBJ2-3	TRBV4-2	ASSQDLLGRTDTQY
TRBJ2-5	TRBV29-1	SAERVSGVETQY
TRBJ2-2	TRBV7-3	ASSLTNSNTGELF
TRBJ2-1	TRBV30	AWKLAGSYNEQF
TRBJ2-1	TRBV7-3	ASSLTALAGGNNEQF
TRBJ2-5	TRBV18	ASSSLETGVQETQY
TRBJ2-4	TRBV29-1	SVVASGGASANIQY
TRBJ2-3	TRBV29-1	SVEGGLAGGPDTQY
TRBJ2-1	TRBV12-3/TRBV12-4	ASSPGTSGGDEQF
TRBJ2-2	TRBV27	ASSFHGTPGSFVGELF
TRBJ2-2	TRBV7-3	ASSLTQRANTGELF
TRBJ2-2	TRBV18	ASSLLTGETGELF
TRBJ2-2	TRBV18	ASSPRNGESGELF
TRBJ1-2	TRBV29-1	SVEDLRGAGGYT
TRBJ1-1	TRBV5-1	ASSLADDEAF